The 13 T cell receptor beta chains given below trace back to one sample, sequenced in a study of T cells in women clearing cervical HPV infection. This table comes from immunoSEQ multiplex PCR, and its TCRdb copy is limited to in-frame clones, with some not included. This sample's table reports roughly 30,000 clones. The sequencing input was blood buffy coat. These receptor sequences come from a woman between 18 and 69 years old with a cervical HPV16 infection that either progressed to CIN3+ or cleared (not recorded which).

Of note for this clone: Read sequence stops 3 residues before the CDR3 end, and the germline J gene provides the missing end. The chain links TRBV10-2 to TRBJ1-2, with D maybe TRBD1 (5 bases). Germline V gene data show CDR1 as WSHSY and CDR2 as SAAADI. This CDR3 has 12 residues. Trimming removed 6 bases from V and 2 bases from J, with 7 bases in between. This CDR3 is CASRAGNYGYTF. The sequenced CDR3 bases are TGCGCCAGCAGGGCAGGGAACTATGGC.

About this clone: The CDR3 goes on 3 residues after the read ends, and that part is filled in from the germline J gene. The rearrangement uses TRBV6-1 and TRBJ1-1; unclear D gene. V lost 3 bases to trimming and J lost 2 bases, with 7 bases between them. Germline V lookup: CDR1 MNHNS, CDR2 SASEGT. CDR3 length equals 13 residues. The CDR3: CASSEYINTEAFF. The covered CDR3 bases are TGTGCCAGCAGTGAGTATATTAACACTGAA.

As concerns this clone: The read stops 3 residues short of the end of the CDR3; the missing end is completed from the germline J gene. V and J are TRBV7-3 and TRBJ2-5; TRBD1 aligns across 8 bases. CDR1 and CDR2 from the germline V gene are SGHTA and FQGTGA. Trimming took 5 bases from V and 5 from J; bases not matched to a gene: 4. The CDR3 sequence is 13 residues long. The CDR3 DNA, read in part, is TGTGCCAGCAGCCAGGGGGCAACGGAGACC. It yields the protein CASSQGATET. In full, the CDR3 reads CASSQGATETQYF.

As regards this clone: Read data end 3 residues before the CDR3 end; the end is taken from the germline J gene. V and J are TRBV2 and TRBJ2-7, with 11 bases matching TRBD2. Germline assignment: CDR1 SNHLY and CDR2 FYNNEI. The CDR3 extends over 17 amino acids. The trim removed 3 bases at V and 6 bases at J, leaving 13 bases unmatched. Incomplete CDR3 DNA: TGTGCCAGCAGTGATCCCGGACTAGCGGGTAGGAGGGGCGAG. Translation: CASSDPGLAGRRGE. The full-length CDR3 reads as CASSDPGLAGRRGEQYF.

As concerns this clone: The read terminates 3 residues ahead of where the CDR3 ends, so the germline J gene completes it. This chain connects TRBV6-2 or TRBV6-3 to TRBJ1-2, with a possible D match to TRBD1 (5 bases). Trimming removed 6 bases from V and 0 bases from J, with 17 bases in between. CDR3 length: 16 residues. CDR1 and CDR2 (germline): MNHEY, SVGEGT. CDR3: CASSKTASPPNYGYTF. CDR3 bases read: TGTGCCAGCAGCAAGACAGCAAGTCCGCCTAACTATGGC.

A note on this clone: The sequence runs out 3 residues before the end of the CDR3; the remainder is reconstructed from the germline J gene. The chain links TRBV19 to TRBJ2-5; possible D gene TRBD1, 6 bases. This CDR3 contains 16 residues. Germline CDR1 and CDR2: LNHDA and SQIVND (reference sequence). Deletions cut 5 bases from V and 1 base from J, with 17 bases between. Partial CDR3 DNA: TGTGCCAGTAGTCAAACAGGGATGGGGGTCCAAGAGACC. It specifies CASSQTGMGVQET. The full CDR3 protein reads CASSQTGMGVQETQYF.

About this clone: With the read ending 3 residues before the CDR3 end, the germline J gene is used to fill in that end. The chain employs TRBV10-1 and TRBJ1-2; TRBD1 matches 7 bases. The V and J ends lost 0 bases and 6 bases, in that order; junction bases with no gene match: 7. This CDR3 spans 15 amino acids. Germline V CDR1 and CDR2: WNHNN, SYGVQD (reference sequence). This CDR3 reads CASSESKGAVDGYTF. The CDR3 bases that were read are TGCGCCAGCAGTGAGTCGAAGGGGGCGGTGGATGGC.

For this clone: The read is 3 residues too short to cover the CDR3 end, so that end is filled in from the germline J gene. The J gene is TRBJ1-1, the V gene TRBV20-1, with 7 nucleotides matching TRBD1. The CDR3 covers 14 residues. CDR1 and CDR2 (germline): DFQATT, SNEGSKA (reference sequence). The trim removed 3 bases at V and 7 bases at J, leaving 11 bases unmatched. The part of the CDR3 DNA that was read is TGCAGTGCTAGGGTTCTACAGGGGCTTTTTGAA. Its protein product is CSARVLQGLFE. The CDR3 in full is CSARVLQGLFEAFF.

In the case of this clone: The sequence runs out 3 residues before the end of the CDR3; the remainder is reconstructed from the germline J gene. The V gene is TRBV7-3, the J gene TRBJ1-2; D call uncertain. V was shortened by 6 bases and J by 4 bases, with 15 bases between the two germline ends. The CDR3 is 14 residues long. CDR1 and CDR2 (germline): SGHTA, FQGTGA. CDR3 DNA (partial): TGTGCCAGCAGTTTCTCCGGAGCGACCTATGGC. This sequence encodes CASSFSGATYG. The entire CDR3 sequence reads CASSFSGATYGYTF.

With respect to this clone: Read data end 3 residues before the CDR3 end; the end is taken from the germline J gene. This rearrangement joins TRBV5-1 to TRBJ1-6; 8 bases are a match to TRBD1. Looked up from germline, CDR1 is SGHRS and CDR2 is YFSETQ. This CDR3 is 13 amino acids long. The CDR3 sequence is CASSVTGGEPLHF. The CDR3 bases that were read are TGCGCCAGCAGCGTTACAGGGGGGGAGCCC.

As to this clone: The sequence runs out 3 residues before the end of the CDR3; the remainder is reconstructed from the germline J gene. This chain links TRBV20-1 with TRBJ1-1, with D tentatively TRBD1 (6 bases). Germline V gene lookup returns CDR1 DFQATT and CDR2 SNEGSKA (reference sequence). V was cut by 0 bases and J by 3 bases, with 14 bases left in between. CDR3 length equals 15 residues. Here the CDR3 reads CSARDWGGWDTEAFF. The sequenced CDR3 bases are TGCAGTGCTAGAGATTGGGGGGGCTGGGACACTGAA.

Concerning this clone itself: The CDR3 end falls 3 residues outside the read, so it is completed with the germline J gene. The V and J genes are TRBV20-1 and TRBJ2-7, with 8 bases identical to TRBD1. The V gene end was trimmed by 8 bases and the J gene end by 1 base; junction bases not matched to a gene: 7. The CDR3 covers 13 residues. Germline V gene lookup returns CDR1 DFQATT and CDR2 SNEGSKA (reference sequence). The sequenced CDR3 bases are TGCAGTACCGAGGACAGGGTTTCCTACGAG. This translates into CSTEDRVSYE. Given in full, the CDR3 is CSTEDRVSYEQYF.

About this clone: The CDR3 end lies 3 residues beyond the end of the read and is filled in from the germline J gene. The chain recombines TRBV19 with TRBJ1-2, with TRBD1 identical over 8 bases. Germline CDR1 reads LNHDA; CDR2 reads SQIVND (reference sequence). The CDR3 is made up of 16 amino acids. Partial CDR3 DNA: TGTGCCAGTAGTATTGGGAGACAGGGGAACACAGATACC. Encoded protein: CASSIGRQGNTDT. The whole CDR3 is CASSIGRQGNTDTYTF. Based on the CDR3 plus reference TRBV19 and TRBJ1-2, the full variable domain is DGGITQSPKYLFRKEGQNVTLSCEQNLNHDAMYWYRQDPGQGLRLIYYSQIVNDFQKGDIAEGYSVSREKKESFPLTVTSAQKNPTAFYLCASSIGRQGNTDTYTFGSGTRLTVV.